The rows below give T cell receptor beta chains drawn from one sample of a study of Graves' ophthalmopathy and Graves' hyperthyroidism. Using its own MiXCR run on the multiplex PCR reads, TCRdb lists one record per CDR3 protein. In the table there are around 400,000 distinct CDR3 sequences, 18% of which are singletons. Input material: peripheral blood. All receptors derive from a woman under 30 with Graves' ophthalmopathy. Both conserved end residues are trimmed from each CDR3.

J | V | CDR3
TRBJ2-2 | TRBV10-3 | AIRQGENTGELF
TRBJ2-7 | TRBV12-3/TRBV12-4 | ASSLHMEDEQY
TRBJ2-5 | TRBV27 | ASSLLGKAQETQY
TRBJ1-5 | TRBV12-3/TRBV12-4 | ASSLGLGQPQH
TRBJ1-6 | TRBV5-1 | ASSSGQVGVPSPLH
TRBJ2-7 | TRBV7-2 | ASSPWRYSYEQY
TRBJ2-7 | TRBV6-2/TRBV6-3 | ASTHTGIYEQY
TRBJ2-5 | TRBV12-3/TRBV12-4 | ASSFLLTGGLETQY
TRBJ1-1 | TRBV19 | ASSIVGQGNTEAF
TRBJ2-5 | TRBV27 | ASSPGQGWVGGETQY
TRBJ1-1 | TRBV5-1 | ASSLGDRVLAF
TRBJ1-5 | TRBV12-3/TRBV12-4 | ASSSQVREGNQPQH
TRBJ2-5 | TRBV2 | ASSVGPDSSPETQY
TRBJ2-2 | TRBV7-2 | ASSYQRNTGELF
TRBJ2-5 | TRBV11-2 | ASSSRTSGGSQETQY
TRBJ1-2 | TRBV3-1 | ASSPSPDRWAGYT
TRBJ2-7 | TRBV3-1 | ASSQVAGRGYEQY
TRBJ1-1 | TRBV27 | ASSPSRTGGMNTEAF
TRBJ1-1 | TRBV6-2/TRBV6-3 | ASRPLLPGRDGRSTEAF
TRBJ2-7 | TRBV30 | AWRGQGQGAYEQY
TRBJ2-5 | TRBV3-1 | ASSPGETMSQETQY
TRBJ1-1 | TRBV20-1 | SARDRGQYAEAF
TRBJ2-4 | TRBV12-3/TRBV12-4 | ASSLWRENIQY
TRBJ2-5 | TRBV2 | ASSSNTLGETQY
TRBJ2-2 | TRBV6-1 | ASSDHGGAGELF
TRBJ1-1 | TRBV28 | ASSYLAAPMNTEAF
TRBJ2-7 | TRBV11-2 | ASSLEVGDTYVQY
TRBJ2-7 | TRBV6-2/TRBV6-3 | ASKKGDTYEQY
TRBJ2-1 | TRBV30 | AWSAGPYNEQF
TRBJ2-7 | TRBV28 | ASSAEGIVSGGYEQY
TRBJ1-5 | TRBV15 | ATSSSTGAQPQH
TRBJ2-5 | TRBV11-2 | ASSLEGLGQETQY
TRBJ1-1 | TRBV6-2/TRBV6-3 | ASSSMDPGLGGAF
TRBJ1-2 | TRBV6-2/TRBV6-3 | ASSYRGQGPSLYGYT
TRBJ2-4 | TRBV12-3/TRBV12-4 | ASSPSPRETGNIQY
TRBJ1-2 | TRBV6-5 | ASSYSKVTYGYT
TRBJ1-3 | TRBV6-5 | ASSPRTGGDWSFGNTIY
TRBJ2-7 | TRBV5-1 | ASSSIGQGPYEQY
TRBJ1-5 | TRBV7-2 | ASSLAPGLGQPQH
TRBJ1-1 | TRBV7-2 | ASSIQGALNTEAF
TRBJ2-7 | TRBV19 | ASSPWSLDRGSYEQY
TRBJ2-2 | TRBV7-3 | ASSLTSGTNTGELF
TRBJ1-1 | TRBV2 | ASSDPTDGITTEAF
TRBJ1-3 | TRBV12-3/TRBV12-4 | ASSPRQGINTIY
TRBJ2-6 | TRBV6-5 | ASSYSGSGANVLT
TRBJ2-5 | TRBV7-3 | ASSYRGQETQY
TRBJ2-7 | TRBV18 | ASSPKRATYEQY
TRBJ2-2 | TRBV12-3/TRBV12-4 | ASSPMGGPGTGELF
TRBJ2-2 | TRBV12-3/TRBV12-4 | ASSTRPGLSTGELF
TRBJ1-2 | TRBV4-2 | ASSPRGTGKNYYGYT
TRBJ1-1 | TRBV7-9 | ASSPPFDRNTEAF
TRBJ1-2 | TRBV5-1 | ASSPTEIKSYGYT
TRBJ2-7 | TRBV28 | ASTPLGDSSYEQY